The clone carrying this T cell receptor beta chain was seen a single time. A much larger clone lies a single base off, so this may be a read error. Time point in this sample: patch test 2, 6 weeks after DPC sensitization. Sample treatment: therapeutic diphenylcyclopropenone sensitization with weekly scalp DPC. Blood sampling occurred before each patch-test application. This specimen belongs to a study of human T cells and chemical hapten exposure. The overall study: After 6 days, upper back 0.01% DPC patch tests were scored.

The CDR3 is made up of 14 amino acids. The V gene's germline CDR1 is MNHNS and CDR2 SASEGT. Within the library, unique molecular identifiers were attached to each individual cDNA molecule. TCRdb called the RACE reads again in MiXCR, with one record for every CDR3 protein. The top ten hold around 5.6% of the sample, which has just over 350,000 distinct CDR3 sequences, about 6.3% seen once. Sequenced material: whole blood, taken in connection with sensitization to the hapten diphenylcyclopropenone (DPC). The clonotype originates from a young woman with alopecia areata. Some clones in this sample may be carry-over from other donors' samples. V gene TRBV6-1 combines with J gene TRBJ1-2; maybe TRBD1 (5 bases). The CDR3 reads CAGSERQGLDGYTF. The CDR3 DNA follows: TGTGCCGGCAGTGAAAGGCAGGGCCTGGATGGCTACACCTTC.